These 7 T cell receptor beta chains were all obtained from the same sample, sequenced in a study of HIV-infected children after antiretroviral therapy interruption. Treatment noted: PENTA 11 planned treatment interruption arm or continuous ART arm. A 3' RACE protocol on RNA, with unique molecular identifiers, produced the TCR library. TCRdb ran MiXCR on the 3' RACE reads and lists one entry per CDR3 protein. The repertoire holds 4,000 to 4,500 distinct CDR3 sequences, with about 4.8% as singletons. The sample in question was CD45RO+ CD8+ T cells from PBMCs, pooled from several time points, obtained from a donor given antiretroviral therapy, either interrupted or continuous. Subset indicated: memory CD8+ CD45RO+ CD45RA- T cells. These receptors came from a pool of human donors with HIV.

The chain couples TRBV11-2 to TRBJ2-3; 10 nucleotides align to TRBD2. Germline CDR1 is SGHAT and CDR2 is FQNNGV. There are 22 residues in the CDR3. V shed 1 base and J 0 bases; nucleotides not matched to a gene: 19. The chain's CDR3 is CASSLARFGRASGGVSTDTQYF. CDR3 nucleotide sequence: TGTGCCAGCAGCTTAGCCCGATTCGGGAGGGCTAGCGGGGGAGTTAGCACAGATACGCAGTATTTT.

This clonotype has a count of ten or more. The rearrangement links TRBV12-5 to TRBJ2-6, with a tentative D call TRBD1 (5 bases). This CDR3 spans 16 amino acids. V shed 4 bases and J shed 3 bases, with 13 bases lying between them. Germline CDR1 is LGHNT and CDR2 is FRNRAP. CDR3 region: CASGSSGKDGANVLTF. CDR3 DNA: TGTGCTAGTGGTTCATCAGGGAAGGATGGGGCCAACGTCCTGACTTTC.

In its sample, this clonotype was seen a few times. This sequence joins TRBV5-1 and TRBJ2-1; 7 positions agree with TRBD2. The CDR3 has 16 residues. Trimming took 3 bases from V and 2 from J; bases not matched to a gene: 8. The germline CDR1 and CDR2 sequences are SGHRS and YFSETQ. CDR3: CASSYGAGPPYNEQFF. Here the CDR3 DNA reads TGCGCCAGCAGCTACGGAGCGGGACCACCCTACAATGAGCAGTTCTTC. Full variable domain (rest looked up from reference TRBV5-1 and TRBJ2-1): KAGVTQTPRYLIKTRGQQVTLSCSPISGHRSVSWYQQTPGQGLQFLFEYFSETQRNKGNFPGRFSGRQFSNSRSEMNVSTLELGDSALYLCASSYGAGPPYNEQFFGPGTRLTVL.

This clonotype is medium-sized (0.01 to 0.1%). V usage is TRBV11-2 and J usage is TRBJ2-7; D is tentatively TRBD1 or TRBD2 (6 bases each). CDR1 and CDR2 (germline): SGHAT, FQNNGV. CDR3 length equals 12 residues. Trimming shortened V by 6 bases and J by 5 bases, and 11 bases separated the two germline ends. The CDR3 nucleotides read TGTGCCAGCAGAACGAGGGGGGACGAGCAGTACTTC. It yields the protein CASRTRGDEQYF.

In its sample, this clonotype is medium-sized. The chain joins TRBV6-1 to TRBJ1-1; D remains unclear. CDR1 is MNHNS and CDR2 is SASEGT in the germline V gene. CDR3 length equals 11 residues. With 2 bases removed from V and 6 bases from J, the gap between germline ends came to 4 bases. The CDR3 loop reads CASSEYPEAFF. For the CDR3, the DNA is TGTGCCAGCAGTGAATATCCTGAAGCTTTCTTT.

This clonotype is judged medium-sized. As DNA, the CDR3 is TGTGCCAGCAGTCCCTTAACGGGAATCAATGAGCAGTTCTTC. It yields the protein CASSPLTGINEQFF. The chain carries TRBV28 and TRBJ2-1; TRBD2 is a possible D gene (5 bases). This CDR3 has 14 residues. Trimming pared 5 bases from V and 6 bases from J, leaving 14 bases between. The germline CDR1 and CDR2 sequences are MDHEN and SYDVKM.

The chain recombines TRBV5-1 with TRBJ2-3; D uncertain. In germline, CDR1 is SGHRS, CDR2 YFSETQ. This CDR3 region has 14 residues. With 0 bases removed from V and 0 bases from J, the gap between germline ends came to 5 bases. CDR3 residues: CASSLETSTDTQYF. The CDR3 bases are TGCGCCAGCAGCTTGGAGACTAGCACAGATACGCAGTATTTT.